Sequencing of this T cell receptor (beta chain) was carried out in a study of beta chain features in type 1 diabetes. Study at large: The number of sorted cells examined across all samples was approximately 110,000,000.

Cell sorting via CD45RO/CCR7/CD25/CD127/CD95/CD27 was performed to obtain CD4+ naive, central memory, regulatory and stem cell-like memory cells. What was sequenced were expressed TCRB transcripts, since all of the isolated RNA had been reverse transcribed. Profiled with immunoSEQ multiplex PCR; TCRdb holds only in-frame clones, not every one. The top ten clones hold 0.65% of a sample with over 150,000 clones, 8.1% of them seen once. The CDR3 has 13 residues. V was cut by 5 bases and J by 4 bases, with 11 bases left in between. CDR1 is ENHRY and CDR2 is SYGVKD in the germline V gene. In its sample, this clone was seen a few times. What it recognizes is unknown. General observations from the study: Across all four CD4+ subsets, people with type 1 diabetes showed modestly shorter TCRB CDR3s. Junctions at VDJ sites from type 1 diabetes patients had fewer insertions and more deletions.

The material sequenced was central memory CD4+ T cells from blood. This clonotype was sampled from a man aged 18 to 29 in good health. The chain links TRBV10-3 to TRBJ1-2; no definite D call. The CDR3 here is CAISPARGYGYTF. As DNA, the CDR3 is TGTGCCATCAGTCCGGCCCGGGGCTATGGCTACACCTTC.